Shown below are 2 T cell receptor beta chains from a single sample sequenced in a study of cytomegalovirus exposure and HLA in healthy donors. Researchers ran the PCR with 60 Vbeta and 13 Jbeta primers. Repertoires were generated with immunoSEQ multiplex PCR, while TCRdb's copy carries only in-frame clones and drops some. The sample holds some 160,000 clones, approximately 78% seen once. Sequencing was carried out using PBMCs. These receptors came from a male donor in good health and CMV-seronegative.

The V gene is TRBV9, the J gene TRBJ2-5; TRBD1 agrees at 9 bases. The CDR3 has 16 amino acids. The germline V gene encodes CDR1 SGDLS and CDR2 YYNGEE. The trim removed 4 bases at V and 4 bases at J, leaving 11 bases unmatched. CDR3 loop: CASSSHIGTGLETQYF. The CDR3 region has the DNA TGTGCCAGCAGCTCCCACATAGGGACAGGGCTAGAGACCCAGTACTTC.

The V gene is TRBV6-5, the J gene TRBJ2-2; maybe TRBD2 (5 bases). With 2 bases removed from V and 7 bases from J, the gap between germline ends came to 5 bases. The germline V gene encodes CDR1 MNHEY and CDR2 SVGAGI. The CDR3 length is 12 residues. CDR3 amino acids: CASSYRGGELFF. CDR3 in DNA: TGTGCCAGCAGTTACCGGGGCGGGGAGCTGTTTTTT.